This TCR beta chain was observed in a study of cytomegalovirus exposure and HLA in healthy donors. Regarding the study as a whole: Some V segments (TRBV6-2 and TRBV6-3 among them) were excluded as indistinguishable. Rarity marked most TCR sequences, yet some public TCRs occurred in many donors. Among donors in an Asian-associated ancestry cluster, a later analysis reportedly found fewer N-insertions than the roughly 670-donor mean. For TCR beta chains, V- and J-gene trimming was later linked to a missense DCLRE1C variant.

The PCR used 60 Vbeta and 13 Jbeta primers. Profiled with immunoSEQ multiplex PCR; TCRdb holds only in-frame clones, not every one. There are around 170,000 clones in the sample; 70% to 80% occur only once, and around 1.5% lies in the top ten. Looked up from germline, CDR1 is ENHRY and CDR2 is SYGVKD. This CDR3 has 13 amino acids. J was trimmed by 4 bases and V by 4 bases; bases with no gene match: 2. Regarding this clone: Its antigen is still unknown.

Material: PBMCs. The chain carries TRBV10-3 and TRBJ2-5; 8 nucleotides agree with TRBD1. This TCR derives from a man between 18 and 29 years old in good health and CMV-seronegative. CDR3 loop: CAISGTGRETQYF. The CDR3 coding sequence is TGTGCCATCAGTGGGACAGGGAGAGAGACCCAGTACTTC.